These 13 T cell receptor beta chains originate from one sample sequenced in a study of blood T cell repertoires in COVID-19. Here immunoSEQ multiplex PCR was the method, and the copy in TCRdb shows in-frame clones only, minus some. The data contain some 38,000 clones, approximately 90% of them singletons. Sequencing was carried out using peripheral blood. These receptors originate from a man aged 50-60 years with active COVID-19.

The chain links TRBV6-4 to TRBJ2-3; D call uncertain. The V end was cut by 2 bases, the J end by 0 bases, with 15 bases between. The CDR3 runs 17 residues. The germline V gene encodes CDR1 MRHNA and CDR2 SNTAGT. In nucleotides, the CDR3 is TGTGCCAGCAGTGACCATCACTGTCGGTCTAGCACAGATACGCAGTATTTT. Its protein is CASSDHHCRSSTDTQYF.

CDR3 DNA: TGTGCCTCAACGACAGGGGTGGACTCACCCCTCCACTTT. Translating it yields CASTTGVDSPLHF. This chain joins TRBV10-3 and TRBJ1-6; 8 bases map to TRBD1. Germline CDR1 reads ENHRY; CDR2 reads SYGVKD. The CDR3 is 13 residues long. J lost 10 bases, V lost 11 bases, and 10 bases had no gene match.

The rearrangement links TRBV5-8 to TRBJ1-2; the match to TRBD1 covers 9 bases. The CDR3 length is 17 residues. Germline trimming cut 2 bases from V and 6 bases from J; bases unmatched to any gene: 14. Germline V lookup: CDR1 SGHTS, CDR2 YDEGEE. CDR3 residues: CASSFRPQGARYDGYTF. For the CDR3, the DNA is TGTGCCAGCAGCTTCCGACCACAGGGGGCGCGTTATGATGGCTACACCTTC.

This sequence joins TRBV3-1 (or the pseudogene TRBV3-2) and TRBJ2-2, with TRBD2 identical over 7 bases. After removal of 1 base from V and 4 bases from J, the junction contained 6 bases not matched to a gene. Germline lookup yields CDR1 LGHDT and CDR2 YNNKEL (reference sequence). The CDR3 runs to 16 residues. DNA for the CDR3: TGTGCCAGCAGCCAAGGGGGGGGAACGGGCACCGGGGAGCTGTTTTTT. Translated, it gives CASSQGGGTGTGELFF.

The chain is built from TRBV6-1 and TRBJ2-7, with 9 bases identical to TRBD2. Trimming cost V 3 bases and J 3 bases; bases outside gene matches: 6. The CDR3 has 15 residues. Germline V gene sequence: CDR1 MNHNS, CDR2 SASEGT. The CDR3 region has the DNA TGTGCCAGCAGTGACAAAAGCGGGAGGCTCTACGAGCAGTACTTC. Amino acid sequence: CASSDKSGRLYEQYF.

V usage is TRBV7-9 and J usage is TRBJ2-1; 7 bases map to TRBD2. CDR1 is SEHNR and CDR2 is FQNEAQ in the germline V gene (reference sequence). CDR3 length: 13 residues. V was clipped by 4 bases and J by 6 bases; unmatched bases: 3. This CDR3 reads CASSSWEGNEQFF. DNA of the CDR3: TGTGCCAGCAGCTCATGGGAGGGCAATGAGCAGTTCTTC.

This clone was detected once. This chain links TRBV5-1 with TRBJ1-1; TRBD1 might be the D (6 bases). Germline V CDR1 and CDR2: SGHRS, YFSETQ. There are 15 residues in the CDR3. V lost 5 bases and J lost 3, with 17 bases in between. CDR3 in DNA: TGCGCCAGCAGGCTCGATGGGGGCTTGGACACTGAAGCTTTCTTT. Amino acids: CASRLDGGLDTEAFF.

The chain has TRBV30 and TRBJ2-3; 13 bases match TRBD2. V shed 3 bases, J shed 5 bases, and the junction held 2 bases outside the gene matches. The CDR3 length is 14 residues. Germline V gene lookup returns CDR1 GTSNPN and CDR2 SVGIG (reference sequence). The chain's CDR3 is CAWRRTSGGDTQYF. CDR3 nucleotide sequence: TGTGCCTGGAGGAGGACTAGCGGGGGAGATACGCAGTATTTT.

J is TRBJ1-1 and V is TRBV7-3; 10 positions match TRBD1. This CDR3 contains 14 residues. Germline V gene lookup returns CDR1 SGHTA and CDR2 FQGTGA. V lost 5 bases and J lost 4; bases outside the gene matches: 4. The CDR3 sequence: CASSRQGAGTEAFF. Written as DNA, the CDR3 is TGTGCCAGCAGCCGACAGGGGGCGGGCACTGAAGCTTTCTTT.

The V and J genes are TRBV2 and TRBJ1-2; D is uncertain. Trimming removed 6 bases at V and 1 base at J, with 9 bases between. The CDR3 is 13 residues long. Germline V CDR1 and CDR2: SNHLY, FYNNEI. CDR3 sequence: CASRGDFNYGYTF. CDR3 DNA: TGTGCCAGCAGGGGCGATTTTAACTATGGCTACACCTTC.

The genes are TRBV5-1 and TRBJ2-7, with 8 bases lining up with TRBD1. The CDR3 extends over 16 amino acids. Germline assignment: CDR1 SGHRS and CDR2 YFSETQ. The J segment lost 0 bases and the V segment lost 6 bases, leaving 11 bases of the junction unmatched. The CDR3 bases are TGCGCCAGCACTTCTGGAAGGGGGACAGGCTCCTACGAGCAGTACTTC. This gives the protein CASTSGRGTGSYEQYF.

J is TRBJ2-3 and V is TRBV11-2, with D maybe TRBD1 (5 bases). This CDR3 has 12 residues. CDR1 and CDR2 from the germline V gene are SGHAT and FQNNGV. The V end lost 2 bases, the J end lost 10 bases, and 10 bases lay between the germline ends. The CDR3 reads CASSLRQGAQYF. The DNA for the CDR3 is TGTGCCAGCAGCTTACGGCAAGGGGCGCAGTATTTT.

The CDR3 coding sequence is TGTGCCAGCAGCCCAGAACCCGACGGGGGGACGCGGAGACCCTACGAGCAGTACTTC. It encodes CASSPEPDGGTRRPYEQYF. The rearrangement joins TRBV12-1 to TRBJ2-7; the listed D gene, TRBD2, was not tested against the DNA. TRBV12-1 is noted as a pseudogene. The CDR3 totals 19 residues.